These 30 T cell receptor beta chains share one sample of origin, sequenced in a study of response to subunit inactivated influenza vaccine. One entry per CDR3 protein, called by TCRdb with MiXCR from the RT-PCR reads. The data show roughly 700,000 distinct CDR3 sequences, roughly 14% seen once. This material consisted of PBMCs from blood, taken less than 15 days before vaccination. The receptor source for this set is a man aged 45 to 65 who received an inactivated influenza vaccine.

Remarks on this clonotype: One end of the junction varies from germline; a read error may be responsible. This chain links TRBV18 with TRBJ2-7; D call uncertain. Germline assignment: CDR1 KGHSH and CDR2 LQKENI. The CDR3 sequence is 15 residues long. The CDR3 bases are TGTGCCAGCTCACCTGACCTCGGGTCCCAATACGATCAGTACTTC. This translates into CASSPDLGSQYDQYF.

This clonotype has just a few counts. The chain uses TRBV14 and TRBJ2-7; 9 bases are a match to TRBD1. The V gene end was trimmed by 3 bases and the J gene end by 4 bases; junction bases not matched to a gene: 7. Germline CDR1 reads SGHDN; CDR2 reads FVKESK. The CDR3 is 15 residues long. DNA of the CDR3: TGTGCCAGCAGCCAGAACAGGGGGCGCGTATACGAGCAGTACTTC. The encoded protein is CASSQNRGRVYEQYF.

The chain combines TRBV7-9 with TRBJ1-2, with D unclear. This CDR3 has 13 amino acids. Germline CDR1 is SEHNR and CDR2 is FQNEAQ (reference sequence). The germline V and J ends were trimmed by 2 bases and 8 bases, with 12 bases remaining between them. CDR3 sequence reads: CASSLMGIRGYTF. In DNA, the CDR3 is TGTGCCAGCAGCTTAATGGGGATACGAGGCTACACCTTC.

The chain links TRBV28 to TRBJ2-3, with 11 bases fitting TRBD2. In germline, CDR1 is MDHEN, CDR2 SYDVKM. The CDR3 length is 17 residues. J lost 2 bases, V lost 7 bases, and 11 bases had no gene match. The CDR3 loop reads CASTAPLAGADTDTQYF. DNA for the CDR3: TGTGCCAGCACCGCCCCACTAGCGGGGGCCGACACAGATACGCAGTATTTT.

This CDR3 is CASSPGGTVNTEAFF. The CDR3 nucleotides read TGTGCCAGCAGTCCAGGTGGGACAGTGAACACTGAAGCTTTCTTT. The chain joins TRBV27 to TRBJ1-1; 7 bases are a match to TRBD1. Germline V CDR1 and CDR2: MNHEY, SMNVEV (reference sequence). The CDR3 is made up of 15 amino acids. Losses at the gene ends were 5 bases for V and 0 bases for J; bases not matched to a gene: 6.

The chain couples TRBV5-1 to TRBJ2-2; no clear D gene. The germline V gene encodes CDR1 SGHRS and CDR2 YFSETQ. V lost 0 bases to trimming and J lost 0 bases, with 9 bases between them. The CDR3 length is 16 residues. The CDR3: CASSLEPGTNTGELFF. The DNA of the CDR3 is TGCGCCAGCAGCTTGGAACCGGGTACGAACACCGGGGAGCTGTTTTTT.

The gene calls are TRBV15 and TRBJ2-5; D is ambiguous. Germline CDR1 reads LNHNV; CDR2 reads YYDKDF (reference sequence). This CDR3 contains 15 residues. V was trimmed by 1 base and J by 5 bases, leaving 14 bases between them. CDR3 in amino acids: CATSRALEVWETQYF. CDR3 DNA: TGTGCCACCAGCAGAGCCCTCGAGGTGTGGGAGACCCAGTACTTC. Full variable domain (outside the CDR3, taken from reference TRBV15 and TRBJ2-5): DAMVIQNPRYQVTQFGKPVTLSCSQTLNHNVMYWYQQKSSQAPKLLFHYYDKDFNNEADTPDNFQSRRPNTSFCFLDIRSPGLGDTAMYLCATSRALEVWETQYFGPGTRLLVL.

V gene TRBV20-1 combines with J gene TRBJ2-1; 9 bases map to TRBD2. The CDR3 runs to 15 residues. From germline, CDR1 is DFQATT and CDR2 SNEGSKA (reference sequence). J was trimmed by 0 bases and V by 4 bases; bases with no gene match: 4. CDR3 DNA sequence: TGCAGTGCTACCAGCGGGGGGAGCTCCTACAATGAGCAGTTCTTC. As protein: CSATSGGSSYNEQFF.

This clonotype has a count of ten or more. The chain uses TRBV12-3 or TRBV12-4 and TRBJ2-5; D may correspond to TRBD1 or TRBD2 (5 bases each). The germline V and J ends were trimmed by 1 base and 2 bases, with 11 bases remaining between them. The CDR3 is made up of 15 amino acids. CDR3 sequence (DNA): TGTGCCAGCAGTTTAGAGGGACCCCCACAAGAGACCCAGTACTTC. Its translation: CASSLEGPPQETQYF.

CDR3 sequence reads: CASSPDRGRVYEQYF. Here the CDR3 DNA reads TGTGCCAGCAGCCCTGACAGGGGGCGCGTCTACGAGCAGTACTTC. The V call is TRBV7-2, the J call TRBJ2-7, with TRBD1 matching 10 bases. The CDR3 has 15 amino acids. The junction had 7 bases not matched to a gene; V was cut back by 5 bases and J by 3 bases. Per germline, CDR1 SGHTA and CDR2 FQGNSA.

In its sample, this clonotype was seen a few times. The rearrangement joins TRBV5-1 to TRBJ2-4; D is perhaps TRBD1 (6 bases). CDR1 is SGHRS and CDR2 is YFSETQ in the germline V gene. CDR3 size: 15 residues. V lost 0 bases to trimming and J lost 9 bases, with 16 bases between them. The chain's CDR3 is CASSLGMGAIGIQYF. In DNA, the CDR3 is TGCGCCAGCAGCTTGGGAATGGGGGCTATCGGCATTCAGTACTTC.

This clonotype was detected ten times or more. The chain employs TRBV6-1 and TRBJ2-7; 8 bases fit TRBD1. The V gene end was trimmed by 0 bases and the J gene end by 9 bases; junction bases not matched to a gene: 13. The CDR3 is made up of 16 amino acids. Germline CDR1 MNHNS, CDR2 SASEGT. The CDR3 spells CASSEAFGQGPTGQYF. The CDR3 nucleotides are TGTGCCAGCAGTGAAGCTTTCGGACAGGGCCCTACTGGGCAGTACTTC.

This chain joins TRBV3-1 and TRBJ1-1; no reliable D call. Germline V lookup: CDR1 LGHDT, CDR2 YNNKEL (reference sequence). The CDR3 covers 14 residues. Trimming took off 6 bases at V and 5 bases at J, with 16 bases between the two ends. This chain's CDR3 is CASSPMLARTEAFF. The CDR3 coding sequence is TGTGCCAGCAGTCCTATGTTGGCAAGGACTGAAGCTTTCTTT.

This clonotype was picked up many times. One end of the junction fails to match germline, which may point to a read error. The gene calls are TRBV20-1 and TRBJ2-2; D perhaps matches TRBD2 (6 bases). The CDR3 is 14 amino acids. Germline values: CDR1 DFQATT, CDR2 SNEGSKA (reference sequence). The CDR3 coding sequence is TGCAGTGCCCCGCGGGGCGGGAACGCCGGGGAGCTGTTTTTT. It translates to CSAPRGGNAGELFF.

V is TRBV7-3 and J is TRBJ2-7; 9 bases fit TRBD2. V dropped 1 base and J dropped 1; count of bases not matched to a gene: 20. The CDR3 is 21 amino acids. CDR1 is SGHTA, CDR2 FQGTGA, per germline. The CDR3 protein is CASSLKSSSGRRAGPSYEQYF. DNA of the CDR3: TGTGCCAGCAGCTTAAAGAGCAGTAGCGGGAGAAGAGCGGGGCCATCCTACGAGCAGTACTTC.

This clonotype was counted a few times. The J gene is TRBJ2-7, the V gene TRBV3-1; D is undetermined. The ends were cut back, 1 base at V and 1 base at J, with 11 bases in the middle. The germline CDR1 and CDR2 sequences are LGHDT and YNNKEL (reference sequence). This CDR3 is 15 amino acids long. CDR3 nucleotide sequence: TGTGCCAGCAGCCAAGGGGCCATGAGGTCCTACGAGCAGTACTTC. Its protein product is CASSQGAMRSYEQYF.

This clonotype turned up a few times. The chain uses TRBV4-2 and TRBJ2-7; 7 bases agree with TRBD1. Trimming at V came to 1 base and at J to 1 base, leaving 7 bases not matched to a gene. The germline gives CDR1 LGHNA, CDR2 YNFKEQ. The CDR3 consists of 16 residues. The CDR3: CASSQVSAGGSYEQYF. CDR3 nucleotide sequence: TGTGCCAGCAGCCAAGTGTCGGCAGGGGGTTCCTACGAGCAGTACTTC.

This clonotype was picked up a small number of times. CDR3 DNA sequence: TGCAGTGCTGACAGGGCGAGAACCGGGGAGCTGTTTTTT. Encoded protein: CSADRARTGELFF. V is TRBV20-1 and J is TRBJ2-2; 7 nucleotides line up with TRBD1. This CDR3 comprises 13 residues. Germline trimming cut 5 bases from V and 5 bases from J; bases unmatched to any gene: 5. Looked up from germline, CDR1 is DFQATT and CDR2 is SNEGSKA (reference sequence).

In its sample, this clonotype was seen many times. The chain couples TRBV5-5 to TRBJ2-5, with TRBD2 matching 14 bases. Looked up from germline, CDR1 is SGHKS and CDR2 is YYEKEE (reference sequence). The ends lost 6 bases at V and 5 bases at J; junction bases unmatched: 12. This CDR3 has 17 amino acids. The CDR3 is CASILSGLAGVGETQYF. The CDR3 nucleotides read TGTGCCAGCATCCTTTCGGGACTAGCGGGGGTTGGTGAGACCCAGTACTTC.

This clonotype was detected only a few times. The CDR3 here is CASSRRQGSYEQYF. DNA of the CDR3: TGTGCCAGCAGCCGGAGACAGGGATCCTACGAGCAGTACTTC. The rearrangement joins TRBV4-2 to TRBJ2-7; 7 nucleotides agree with TRBD1. V shed 4 bases and J 1 base; nucleotides not matched to a gene: 4. In germline, CDR1 is LGHNA, CDR2 YNFKEQ. This CDR3 comprises 14 residues.

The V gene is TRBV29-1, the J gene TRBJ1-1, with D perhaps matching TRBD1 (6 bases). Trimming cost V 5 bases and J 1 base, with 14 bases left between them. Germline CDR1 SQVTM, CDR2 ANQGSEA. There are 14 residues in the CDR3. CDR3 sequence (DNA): TGCAGCGTTCCTAGGGGGGGCCGGAACACTGAAGCTTTCTTT. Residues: CSVPRGGRNTEAFF.

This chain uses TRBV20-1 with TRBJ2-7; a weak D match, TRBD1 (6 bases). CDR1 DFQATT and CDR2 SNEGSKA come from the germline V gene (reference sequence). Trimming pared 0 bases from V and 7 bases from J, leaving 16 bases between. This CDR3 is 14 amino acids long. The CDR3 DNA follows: TGCAGTGCTAGAGAGGTGTCAGGGGTCTGGGAGCAGTACTTC. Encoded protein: CSAREVSGVWEQYF.

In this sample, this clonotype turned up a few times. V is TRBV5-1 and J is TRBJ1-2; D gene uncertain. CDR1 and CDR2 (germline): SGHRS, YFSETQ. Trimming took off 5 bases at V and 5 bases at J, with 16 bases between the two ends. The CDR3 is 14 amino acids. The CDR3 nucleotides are TGCGCCAGCAGTCGGGCGGAGTACGGGTATGGCTACACCTTC. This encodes CASSRAEYGYGYTF.

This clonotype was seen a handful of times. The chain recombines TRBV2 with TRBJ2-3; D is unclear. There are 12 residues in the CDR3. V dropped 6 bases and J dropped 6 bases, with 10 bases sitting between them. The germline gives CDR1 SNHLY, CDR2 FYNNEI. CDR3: CASRDPADTQYF. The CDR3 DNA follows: TGTGCCAGCAGGGACCCCGCGGATACGCAGTATTTT.

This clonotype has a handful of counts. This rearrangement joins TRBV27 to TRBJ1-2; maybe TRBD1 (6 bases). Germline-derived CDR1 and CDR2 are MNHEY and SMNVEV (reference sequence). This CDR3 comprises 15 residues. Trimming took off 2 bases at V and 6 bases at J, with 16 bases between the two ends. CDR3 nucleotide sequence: TGTGCCAGCAGTTTAGCGCCTCCAGGGGTTAATGGCTACACCTTC. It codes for CASSLAPPGVNGYTF.

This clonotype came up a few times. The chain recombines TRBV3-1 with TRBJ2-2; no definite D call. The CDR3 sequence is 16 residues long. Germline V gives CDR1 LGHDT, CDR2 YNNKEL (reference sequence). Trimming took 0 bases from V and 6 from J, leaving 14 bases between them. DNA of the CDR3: TGTGCCAGCAGCCAAGATGGGTTCGGTCGCCCCGGGGAGCTGTTTTTT. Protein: CASSQDGFGRPGELFF.

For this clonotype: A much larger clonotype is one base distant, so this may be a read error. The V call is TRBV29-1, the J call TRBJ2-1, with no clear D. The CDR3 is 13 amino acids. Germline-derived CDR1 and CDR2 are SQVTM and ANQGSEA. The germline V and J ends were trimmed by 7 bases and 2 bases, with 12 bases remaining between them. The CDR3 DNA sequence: TGCAGCGAAAGACAAGCAGCCTACAATGAGCAGTTCTTC. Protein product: CSERQAAYNEQFF.

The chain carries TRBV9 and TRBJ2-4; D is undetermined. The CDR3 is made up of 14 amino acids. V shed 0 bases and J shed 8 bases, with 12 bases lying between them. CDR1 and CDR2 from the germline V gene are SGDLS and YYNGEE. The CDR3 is CASSVGGRSDIQYF. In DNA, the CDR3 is TGTGCCAGCAGCGTAGGGGGTAGGAGCGACATTCAGTACTTC.

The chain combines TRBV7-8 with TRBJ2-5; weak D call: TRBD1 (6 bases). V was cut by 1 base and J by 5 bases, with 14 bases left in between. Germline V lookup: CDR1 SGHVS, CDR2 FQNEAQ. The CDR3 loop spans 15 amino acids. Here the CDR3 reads CASSLDGTLTETQYF. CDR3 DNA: TGTGCCAGCAGCTTAGATGGGACACTGACGGAGACCCAGTACTTC.

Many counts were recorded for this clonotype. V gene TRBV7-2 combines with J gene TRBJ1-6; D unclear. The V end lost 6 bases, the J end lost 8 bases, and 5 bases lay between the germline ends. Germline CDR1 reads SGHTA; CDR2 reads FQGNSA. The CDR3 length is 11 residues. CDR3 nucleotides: TGTGCCAGCAGTCGAGATTCACCCCTCCACTTT. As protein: CASSRDSPLHF.